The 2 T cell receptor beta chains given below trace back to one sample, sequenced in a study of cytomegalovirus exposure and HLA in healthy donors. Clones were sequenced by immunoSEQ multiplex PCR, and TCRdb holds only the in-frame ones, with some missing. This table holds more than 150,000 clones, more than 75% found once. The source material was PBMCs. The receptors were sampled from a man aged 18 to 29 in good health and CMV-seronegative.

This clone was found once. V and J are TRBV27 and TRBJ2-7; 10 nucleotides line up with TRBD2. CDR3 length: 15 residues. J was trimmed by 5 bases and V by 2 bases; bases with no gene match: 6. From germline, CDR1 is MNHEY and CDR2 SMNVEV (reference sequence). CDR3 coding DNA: TGTGCCAGCAGTTTAGGAGCGGGAGGGCGTAACGAGCAGTACTTC. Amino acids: CASSLGAGGRNEQYF.

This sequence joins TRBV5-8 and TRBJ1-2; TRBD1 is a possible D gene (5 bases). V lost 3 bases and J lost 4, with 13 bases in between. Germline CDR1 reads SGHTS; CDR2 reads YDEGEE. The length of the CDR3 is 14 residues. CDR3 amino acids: CASSSRTFGYGYTF. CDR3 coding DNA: TGTGCCAGCAGCTCACGGACATTTGGCTATGGCTACACCTTC.